The source of this T cell receptor (beta chain) is a study of human T cells and chemical hapten exposure. This CDR3 region has 15 residues. CDR1 and CDR2 from the germline V gene are MDHEN and SYDVKM. Trimming removed 1 base from V and 2 bases from J, with 6 bases in between. A single record per CDR3 protein comes from TCRdb applying MiXCR to the RACE reads. The sample includes about 53,000 distinct CDR3 sequences, more than 7.5% of them seen just once. Study observations and caveats: Patch test score rose with PT1 expanded TCR count, significant at thresholds 8, 16 and 32, not 4.

Time point specified: pre-sensitization, week 0. The treatment was: therapeutic diphenylcyclopropenone sensitization with weekly scalp DPC. On this clonotype itself: Its antigen is undetermined.

This sequence joins TRBV28 and TRBJ2-6; D is uncertain. The source of this sequence is a man aged 35-49 years with alopecia areata. Some clones in this sample may be carry-over from other donors' samples. The specimen comprised whole blood, sampled in connection with sensitization to the hapten diphenylcyclopropenone (DPC). The CDR3 nucleotides read TGTGCCAGCAGTTTATTAGGTACTGGGGCCAACGTCCTGACTTTC. Translated, it gives CASSLLGTGANVLTF.